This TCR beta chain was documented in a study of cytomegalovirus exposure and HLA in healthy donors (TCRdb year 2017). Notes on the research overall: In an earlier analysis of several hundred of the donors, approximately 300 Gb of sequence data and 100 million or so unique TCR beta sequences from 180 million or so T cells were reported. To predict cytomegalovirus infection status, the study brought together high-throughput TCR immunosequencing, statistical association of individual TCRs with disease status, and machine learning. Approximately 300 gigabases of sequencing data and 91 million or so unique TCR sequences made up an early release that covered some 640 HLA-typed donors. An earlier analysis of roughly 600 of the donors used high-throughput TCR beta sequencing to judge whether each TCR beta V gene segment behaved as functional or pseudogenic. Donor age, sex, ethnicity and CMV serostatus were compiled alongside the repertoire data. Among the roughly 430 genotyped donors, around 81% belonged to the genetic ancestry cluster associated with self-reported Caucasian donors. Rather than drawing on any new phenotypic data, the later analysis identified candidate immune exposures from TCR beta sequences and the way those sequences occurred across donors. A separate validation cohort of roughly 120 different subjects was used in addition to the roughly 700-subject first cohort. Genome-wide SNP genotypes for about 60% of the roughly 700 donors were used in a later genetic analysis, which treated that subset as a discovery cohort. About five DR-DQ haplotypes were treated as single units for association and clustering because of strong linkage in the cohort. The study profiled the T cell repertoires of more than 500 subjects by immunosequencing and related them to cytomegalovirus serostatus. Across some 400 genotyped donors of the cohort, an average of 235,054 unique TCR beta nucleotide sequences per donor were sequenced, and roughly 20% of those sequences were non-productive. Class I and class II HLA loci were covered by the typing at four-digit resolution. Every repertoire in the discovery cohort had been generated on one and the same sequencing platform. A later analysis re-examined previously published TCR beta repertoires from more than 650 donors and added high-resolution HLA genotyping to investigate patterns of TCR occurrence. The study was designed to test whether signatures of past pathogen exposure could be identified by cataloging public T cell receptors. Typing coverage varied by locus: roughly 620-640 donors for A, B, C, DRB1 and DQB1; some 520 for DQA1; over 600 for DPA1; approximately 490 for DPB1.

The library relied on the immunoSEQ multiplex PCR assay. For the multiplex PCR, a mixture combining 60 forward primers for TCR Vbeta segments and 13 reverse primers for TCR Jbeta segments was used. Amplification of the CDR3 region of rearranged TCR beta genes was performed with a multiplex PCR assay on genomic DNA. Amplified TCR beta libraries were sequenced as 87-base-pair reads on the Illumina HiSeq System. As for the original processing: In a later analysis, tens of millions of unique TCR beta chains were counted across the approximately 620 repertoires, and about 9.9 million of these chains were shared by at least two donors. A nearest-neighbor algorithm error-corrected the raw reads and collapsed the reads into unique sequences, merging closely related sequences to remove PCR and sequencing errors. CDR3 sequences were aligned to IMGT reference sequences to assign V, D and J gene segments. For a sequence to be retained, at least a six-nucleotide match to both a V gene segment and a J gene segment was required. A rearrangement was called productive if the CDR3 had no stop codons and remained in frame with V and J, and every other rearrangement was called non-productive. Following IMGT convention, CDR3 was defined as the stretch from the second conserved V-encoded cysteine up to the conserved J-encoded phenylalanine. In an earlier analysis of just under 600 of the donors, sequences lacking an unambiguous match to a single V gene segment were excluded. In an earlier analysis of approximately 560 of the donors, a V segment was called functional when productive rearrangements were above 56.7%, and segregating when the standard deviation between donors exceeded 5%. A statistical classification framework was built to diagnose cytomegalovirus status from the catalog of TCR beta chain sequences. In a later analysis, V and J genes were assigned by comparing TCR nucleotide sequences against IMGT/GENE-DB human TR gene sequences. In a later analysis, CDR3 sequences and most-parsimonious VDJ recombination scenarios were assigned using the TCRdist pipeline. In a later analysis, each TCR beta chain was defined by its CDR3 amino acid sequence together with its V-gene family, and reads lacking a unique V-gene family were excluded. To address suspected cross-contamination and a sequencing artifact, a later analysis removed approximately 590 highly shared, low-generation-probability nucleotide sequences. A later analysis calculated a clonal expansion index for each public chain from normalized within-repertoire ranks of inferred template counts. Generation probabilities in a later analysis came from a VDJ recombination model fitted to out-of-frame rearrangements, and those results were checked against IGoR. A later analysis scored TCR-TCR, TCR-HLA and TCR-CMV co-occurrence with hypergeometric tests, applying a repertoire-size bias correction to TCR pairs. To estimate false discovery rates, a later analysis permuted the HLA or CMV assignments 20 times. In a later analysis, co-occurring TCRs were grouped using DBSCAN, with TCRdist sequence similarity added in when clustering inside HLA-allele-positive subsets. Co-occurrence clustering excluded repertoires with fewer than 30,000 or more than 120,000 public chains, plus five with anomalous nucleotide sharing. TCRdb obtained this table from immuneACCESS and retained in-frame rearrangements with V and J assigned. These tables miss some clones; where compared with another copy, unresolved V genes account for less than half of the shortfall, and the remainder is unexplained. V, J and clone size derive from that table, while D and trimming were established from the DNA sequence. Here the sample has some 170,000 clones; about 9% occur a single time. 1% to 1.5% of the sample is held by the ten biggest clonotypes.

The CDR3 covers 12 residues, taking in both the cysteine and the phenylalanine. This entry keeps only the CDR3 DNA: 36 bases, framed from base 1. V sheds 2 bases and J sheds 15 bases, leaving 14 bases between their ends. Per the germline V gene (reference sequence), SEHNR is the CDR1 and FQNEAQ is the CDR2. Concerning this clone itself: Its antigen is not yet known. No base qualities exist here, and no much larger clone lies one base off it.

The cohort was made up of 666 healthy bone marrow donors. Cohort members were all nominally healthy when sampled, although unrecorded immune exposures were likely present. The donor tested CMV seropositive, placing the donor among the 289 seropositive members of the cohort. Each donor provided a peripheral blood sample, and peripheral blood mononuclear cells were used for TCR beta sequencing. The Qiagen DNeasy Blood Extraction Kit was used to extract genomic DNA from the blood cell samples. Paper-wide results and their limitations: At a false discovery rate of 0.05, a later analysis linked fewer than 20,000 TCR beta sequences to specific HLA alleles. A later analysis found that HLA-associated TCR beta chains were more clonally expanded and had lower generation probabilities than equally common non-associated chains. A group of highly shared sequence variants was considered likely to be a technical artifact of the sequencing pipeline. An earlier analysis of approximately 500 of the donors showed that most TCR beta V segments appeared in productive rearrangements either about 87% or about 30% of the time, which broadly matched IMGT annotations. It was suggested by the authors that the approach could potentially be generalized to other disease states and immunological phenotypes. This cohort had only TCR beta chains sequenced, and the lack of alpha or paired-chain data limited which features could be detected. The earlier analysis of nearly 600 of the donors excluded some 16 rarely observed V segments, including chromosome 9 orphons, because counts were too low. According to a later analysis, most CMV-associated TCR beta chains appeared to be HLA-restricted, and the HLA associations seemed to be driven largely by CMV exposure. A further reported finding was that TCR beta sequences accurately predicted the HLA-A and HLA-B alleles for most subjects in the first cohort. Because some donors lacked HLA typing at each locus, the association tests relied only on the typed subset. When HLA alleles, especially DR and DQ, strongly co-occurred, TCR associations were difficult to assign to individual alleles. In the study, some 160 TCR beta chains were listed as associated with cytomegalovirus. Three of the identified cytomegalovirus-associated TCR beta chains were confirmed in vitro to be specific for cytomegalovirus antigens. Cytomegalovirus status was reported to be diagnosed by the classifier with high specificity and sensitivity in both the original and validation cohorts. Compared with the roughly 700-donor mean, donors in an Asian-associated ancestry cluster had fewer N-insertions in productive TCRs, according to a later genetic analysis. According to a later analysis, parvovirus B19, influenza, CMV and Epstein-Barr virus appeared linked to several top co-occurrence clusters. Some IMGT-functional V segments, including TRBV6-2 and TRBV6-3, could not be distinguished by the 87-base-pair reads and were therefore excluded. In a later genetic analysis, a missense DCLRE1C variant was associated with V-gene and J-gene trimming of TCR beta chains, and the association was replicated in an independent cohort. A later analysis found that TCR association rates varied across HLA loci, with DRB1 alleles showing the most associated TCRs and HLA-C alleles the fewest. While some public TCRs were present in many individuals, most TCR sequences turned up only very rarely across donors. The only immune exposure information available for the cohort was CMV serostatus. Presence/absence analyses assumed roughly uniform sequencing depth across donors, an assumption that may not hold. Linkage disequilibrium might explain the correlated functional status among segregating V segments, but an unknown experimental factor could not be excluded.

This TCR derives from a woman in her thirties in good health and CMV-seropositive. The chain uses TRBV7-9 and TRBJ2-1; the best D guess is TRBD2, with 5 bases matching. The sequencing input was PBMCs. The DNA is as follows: TGTGCCAGCAGCTTACCTCGAGGGAGTTCGTTCTTC. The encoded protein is CASSLPRGSSFF.